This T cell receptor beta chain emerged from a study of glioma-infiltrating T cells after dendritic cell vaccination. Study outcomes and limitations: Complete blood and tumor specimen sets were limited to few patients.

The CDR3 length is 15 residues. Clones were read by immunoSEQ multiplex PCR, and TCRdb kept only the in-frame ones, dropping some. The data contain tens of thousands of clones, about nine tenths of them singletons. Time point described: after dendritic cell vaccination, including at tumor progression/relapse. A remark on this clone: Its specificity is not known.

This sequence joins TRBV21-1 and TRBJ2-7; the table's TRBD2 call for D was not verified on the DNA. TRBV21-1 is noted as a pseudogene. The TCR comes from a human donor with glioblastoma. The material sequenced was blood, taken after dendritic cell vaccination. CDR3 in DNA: TGTGCCAGCAGCCCCCTAGCGGGGGGCGCCTACGAGCAGTACTTC. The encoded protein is CASSPLAGGAYEQYF.